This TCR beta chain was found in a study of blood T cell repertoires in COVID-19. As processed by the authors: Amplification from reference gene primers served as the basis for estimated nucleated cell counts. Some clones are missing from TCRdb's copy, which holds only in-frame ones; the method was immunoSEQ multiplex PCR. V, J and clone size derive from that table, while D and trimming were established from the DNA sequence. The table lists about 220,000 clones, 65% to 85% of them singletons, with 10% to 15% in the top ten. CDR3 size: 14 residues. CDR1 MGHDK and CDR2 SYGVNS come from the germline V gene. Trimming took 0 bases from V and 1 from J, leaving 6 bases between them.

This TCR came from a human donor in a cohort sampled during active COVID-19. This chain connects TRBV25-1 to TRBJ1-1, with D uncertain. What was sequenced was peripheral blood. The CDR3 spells CASSEYGGNTEAFF. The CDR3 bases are TGTGCCAGCAGTGAATACGGTGGGAACACTGAAGCTTTCTTT.